One sample yielded the 5 T cell receptor beta chains listed below, sequenced in a study of blood T cell repertoires in COVID-19. The data were produced by immunoSEQ multiplex PCR, yet TCRdb's version contains in-frame clones alone and is incomplete. The table has over 400,000 clones, around 85% seen once. The sequencing input was PBMCs or T cells enriched from blood (not recorded which). These receptors were obtained from a woman aged 60-75 years who had recovered from COVID-19.

A remark on this clone: The sample contains more than one DNA sequence encoding this CDR3. The chain links TRBV7-9 to TRBJ2-2; no reliable D call. The germline V gene encodes CDR1 SEHNR and CDR2 FQNEAQ (reference sequence). V gave up 1 base and J gave up 1 base, with 7 bases separating them. The CDR3 length is 15 residues. CDR3 sequence reads: CASSLVSGNTGELFF. CDR3 nucleotides: TGTGCCAGCAGCTTAGTTTCGGGGAACACCGGGGAGCTGTTTTTT.

This clone was picked up one time. CDR3 in DNA: TGTGCCAGCAGTGACAGGGCAGGGGGAAACTATGGCTACACCTTC. This translates into CASSDRAGGNYGYTF. J is TRBJ1-2 and V is TRBV6-4, with TRBD1 identical over 7 bases. Trimming at V came to 2 bases and at J to 2 bases, leaving 5 bases not matched to a gene. The CDR3 length is 15 residues. Per the germline V gene, CDR1 is MRHNA and CDR2 is SNTAGT.

This chain joins TRBV28 and TRBJ2-2, with a tentative D call TRBD2 (6 bases). With 2 bases removed from V and 3 bases from J, the gap between germline ends came to 10 bases. The CDR3 loop spans 15 amino acids. Germline loops: CDR1 MDHEN, CDR2 SYDVKM. CDR3 in amino acids: CASSLGGSDTGELFF. CDR3 nucleotides: TGTGCCAGCAGTTTAGGAGGGAGCGACACCGGGGAGCTGTTTTTT. The full variable domain, its missing parts supplied by reference TRBV28 and TRBJ2-2, is DVKVTQSSRYLVKRTGEKVFLECVQDMDHENMFWYRQDPGLGLRLIYFSYDVKMKEKGDIPEGYSVSREKKERFSLILESASTNQTSMYLCASSLGGSDTGELFFGEGSRLTVL.

The chain uses TRBV24-1 and TRBJ2-5; D remains ambiguous. CDR1 is KGHDR, CDR2 SFDVKD, per germline. V dropped 4 bases and J dropped 2 bases, with 4 bases sitting between them. The CDR3 length is 12 residues. CDR3 sequence reads: CATSEAQETQYF. For the CDR3, the DNA is TGTGCCACCAGTGAAGCTCAAGAGACCCAGTACTTC.

The chain recombines TRBV11-2 with TRBJ2-7; perhaps TRBD2 as D (7 bases). Trimming removed 1 base from V and 0 bases from J, with 10 bases in between. Per germline, CDR1 SGHAT and CDR2 FQNNGV. CDR3 length: 15 residues. The CDR3 region has the DNA TGTGCCAGCAGCTTAGTGGCGGGGGCCTCCTACGAGCAGTACTTC. Translation: CASSLVAGASYEQYF.